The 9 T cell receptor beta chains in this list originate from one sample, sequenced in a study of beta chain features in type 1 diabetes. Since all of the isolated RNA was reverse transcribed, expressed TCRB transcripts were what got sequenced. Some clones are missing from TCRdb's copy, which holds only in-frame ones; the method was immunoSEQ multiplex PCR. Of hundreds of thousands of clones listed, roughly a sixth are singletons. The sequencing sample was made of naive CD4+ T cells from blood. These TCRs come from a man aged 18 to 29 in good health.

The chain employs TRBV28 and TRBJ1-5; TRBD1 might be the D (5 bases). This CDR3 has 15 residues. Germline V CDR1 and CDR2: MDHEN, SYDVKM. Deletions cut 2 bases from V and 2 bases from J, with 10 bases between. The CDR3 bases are TGTGCCAGCAGTTTAAGAGGGGTAGGCAATCAGCCCCAGCATTTT. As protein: CASSLRGVGNQPQHF. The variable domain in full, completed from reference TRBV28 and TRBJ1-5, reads DVKVTQSSRYLVKRTGEKVFLECVQDMDHENMFWYRQDPGLGLRLIYFSYDVKMKEKGDIPEGYSVSREKKERFSLILESASTNQTSMYLCASSLRGVGNQPQHFGDGTRLSIL.

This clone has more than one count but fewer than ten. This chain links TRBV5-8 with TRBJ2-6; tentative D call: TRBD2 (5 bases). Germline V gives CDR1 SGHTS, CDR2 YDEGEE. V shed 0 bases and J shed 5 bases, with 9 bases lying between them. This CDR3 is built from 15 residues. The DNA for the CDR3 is TGTGCCAGCAGCTTGGAGCGGCTTAGGGCCAACGTCCTGACTTTC. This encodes CASSLERLRANVLTF.

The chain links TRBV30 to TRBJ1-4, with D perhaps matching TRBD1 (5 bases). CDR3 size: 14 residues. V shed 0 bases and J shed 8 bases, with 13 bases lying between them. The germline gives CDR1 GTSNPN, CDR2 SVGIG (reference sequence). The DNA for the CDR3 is TGTGCCTGGAGTGTACCAGGCAGGGACGAAAAACTGTTTTTT. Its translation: CAWSVPGRDEKLFF.

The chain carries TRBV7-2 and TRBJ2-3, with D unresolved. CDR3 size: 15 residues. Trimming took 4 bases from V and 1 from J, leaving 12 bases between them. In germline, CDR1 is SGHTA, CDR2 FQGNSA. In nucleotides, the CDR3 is TGTGCCAGCAGCTCGACCCTGCCACGCACAGATACGCAGTATTTT. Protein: CASSSTLPRTDTQYF.

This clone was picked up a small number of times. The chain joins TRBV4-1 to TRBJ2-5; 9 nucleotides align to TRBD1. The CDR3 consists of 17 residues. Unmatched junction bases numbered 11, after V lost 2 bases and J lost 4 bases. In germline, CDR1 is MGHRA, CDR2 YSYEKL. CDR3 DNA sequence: TGCGCCAGCAGCCAATTAGAAGGGACAGGGCGTCGAGAGACCCAGTACTTC. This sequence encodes CASSQLEGTGRRETQYF.

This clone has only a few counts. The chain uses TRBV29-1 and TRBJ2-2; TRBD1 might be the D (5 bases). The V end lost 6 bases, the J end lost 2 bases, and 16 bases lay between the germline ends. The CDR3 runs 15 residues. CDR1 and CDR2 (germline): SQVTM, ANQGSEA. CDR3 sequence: CSVWGKLGNTGELFF. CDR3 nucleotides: TGCAGCGTATGGGGCAAATTGGGTAACACCGGGGAGCTGTTTTTT.

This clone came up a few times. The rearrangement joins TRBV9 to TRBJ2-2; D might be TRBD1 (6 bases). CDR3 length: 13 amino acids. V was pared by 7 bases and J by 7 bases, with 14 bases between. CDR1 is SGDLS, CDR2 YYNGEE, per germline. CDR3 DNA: TGTGCCAGCGGGGACATCCCTAGCGGGGAGCTGTTTTTT. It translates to CASGDIPSGELFF.

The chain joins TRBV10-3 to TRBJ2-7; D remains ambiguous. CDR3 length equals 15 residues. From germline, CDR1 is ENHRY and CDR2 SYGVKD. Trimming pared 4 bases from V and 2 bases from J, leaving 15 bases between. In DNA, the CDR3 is TGTGCCATCAGTGCTAAGTCCACGGAAACCTACGAGCAGTACTTC. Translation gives CAISAKSTETYEQYF.

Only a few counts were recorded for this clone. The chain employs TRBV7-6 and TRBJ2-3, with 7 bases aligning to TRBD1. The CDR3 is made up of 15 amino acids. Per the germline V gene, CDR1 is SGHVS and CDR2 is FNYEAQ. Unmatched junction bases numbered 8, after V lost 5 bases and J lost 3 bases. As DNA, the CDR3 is TGTGCCAGCAGCACTAGACAGGGCTTGACAGATACGCAGTATTTT. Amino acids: CASSTRQGLTDTQYF.